Detailed here is one T cell receptor (beta chain). Its specificity is not known. The sample belongs to a study of shared clonotypes between healthy human individuals. Findings and caveats of the study: Among the subsets, naive ones generally showed larger estimated richness than memory ones. Roughly 4.7% was the fraction of naive CD4 clonotypes found shared across a few donors.

Looked up from germline, CDR1 is SGHRS and CDR2 is YFSETQ. The V gene lost 6 bases and the J gene lost 4 bases, with 17 bases spanning the gap. This CDR3 has 14 residues. Adult donors, all healthy and HIV-negative, had no recent acute infections or vaccinations. Donors were Caucasian adults residing in Nashville, Tennessee, USA. Generated by immunoSEQ multiplex PCR, the TCRdb table keeps only in-frame clones and is missing some. The data contain fewer than 3 million clones, around 92% of them singletons. This chain connects TRBV5-1 to TRBJ2-7; a possible D gene is TRBD2 (7 bases). This receptor was obtained from a man aged 18 to 30 in good health. Some clones in this sample may be carry-over from other donors' samples. Sequenced sample: naive CD4+ T cells from PBMCs. The sample's subset: CD45RA+ positively selected. The DNA for the CDR3 is TGCGCCAGCAATGTGGGGGCTAGCGGTTACGAGCAGTACTTC. Amino acids: CASNVGASGYEQYF.